One sample yielded the 28 T cell receptor beta chains listed below, sequenced in a study of T cell responses to AZD1222 COVID-19 vaccine. The assay was immunoSEQ multiplex PCR, and TCRdb's table has in-frame clones only and misses some. The sample has about 91,000 clones, about 94% seen once. The source material was peripheral blood, sampled 28 days after the second AZD1222 dose. These receptors all come from an adult who received the AZD1222 COVID-19 vaccine.

The gene calls are TRBV5-4 and TRBJ1-1; D is undetermined. Looked up from germline, CDR1 is SGHNT and CDR2 is YYREEE (reference sequence). CDR3 size: 12 residues. V was shortened by 1 base and J by 3 bases, with 4 bases between the two germline ends. DNA of the CDR3: TGTGCCAGCAGCTTGATTGACACTGAAGCTTTCTTT. Protein: CASSLIDTEAFF.

The rearrangement uses TRBV6-2 or TRBV6-3 and TRBJ2-7; no clear D gene. Germline V gene lookup returns CDR1 MNHEY and CDR2 SVGEGT. The CDR3 totals 12 residues. Trimming took 4 bases from V and 2 from J, leaving 6 bases between them. CDR3 bases: TGTGCCAGCAGTTTTCCCCCCTACGAGCAGTACTTC. Its translation: CASSFPPYEQYF.

The chain employs TRBV19 and TRBJ1-3; weak D call: TRBD1 (5 bases). The CDR3 runs to 15 residues. The germline gives CDR1 LNHDA, CDR2 SQIVND (reference sequence). The V end was cut by 4 bases, the J end by 1 base, with 11 bases between. The CDR3 region is CASSTLRQSGNTIYF. The CDR3, as DNA: TGTGCCAGTAGTACCCTACGACAGTCTGGAAACACCATATATTTT.

V and J are TRBV24-1 and TRBJ1-1; 9 bases are shared with TRBD1. CDR3 length: 19 residues. Germline-derived CDR1 and CDR2 are KGHDR and SFDVKD. Trimming at V came to 4 bases and at J to 7 bases, leaving 21 bases not matched to a gene. The CDR3 coding sequence is TGTGCCACCAGTGAGTTGTTCAGGTCTACAGGGGGCCTAATCATTGAAGCTTTCTTT. This translates into CATSELFRSTGGLIIEAFF.

The rearrangement links TRBV19 to TRBJ1-2; 7 bases are shared with TRBD1. CDR3 length: 16 residues. The trim removed 7 bases at V and 4 bases at J, leaving 15 bases unmatched. Germline V gene data show CDR1 as LNHDA and CDR2 as SQIVND (reference sequence). The CDR3 loop reads CASNDRWRGLSYGYTF. The CDR3 DNA sequence: TGTGCCAGTAATGACCGATGGAGGGGGCTCTCCTATGGCTACACCTTC.

The V call is TRBV24-1, the J call TRBJ2-1; the match to TRBD2 covers 15 bases. CDR3 length: 20 residues. Looked up from germline, CDR1 is KGHDR and CDR2 is SFDVKD. Trimming took 0 bases from V and 2 from J; bases not matched to a gene: 7. CDR3 protein: CATSDLRGLAGGYAYNEQFF. The DNA for the CDR3 is TGTGCCACCAGTGATTTGAGGGGACTAGCGGGGGGATATGCCTACAATGAGCAGTTCTTC.

The J gene is TRBJ2-1, the V gene TRBV3-1 (or the pseudogene TRBV3-2); 7 bases are shared with TRBD2. The germline V gene has CDR1 LGHDT and CDR2 YNNKEL (reference sequence). The CDR3 contains 15 residues. V shed 4 bases and J 5 bases; nucleotides not matched to a gene: 8. This chain's CDR3 is CASSLTSLSHNEQFF. CDR3 sequence (DNA): TGTGCCAGCAGCCTGACTAGCCTTAGCCACAATGAGCAGTTCTTC.

The V and J genes are TRBV10-3 and TRBJ2-1; D possibly corresponds to TRBD2 (6 bases). V was pared by 5 bases and J by 6 bases, with 14 bases between. CDR3 size: 14 residues. CDR1 and CDR2 from the germline V gene are ENHRY and SYGVKD. The chain's CDR3 is CAISRGGETNEQFF. The CDR3 DNA follows: TGTGCCATCAGTCGGGGCGGGGAGACCAATGAGCAGTTCTTC.

The chain has TRBV5-5 and TRBJ1-5; D remains unclear. Germline CDR1 reads SGHKS; CDR2 reads YYEKEE (reference sequence). Trimming left V 0 bases short and J 0 bases short, with 7 bases between. This CDR3 is 15 amino acids long. The DNA for the CDR3 is TGTGCCAGCAGCTTGGCGTCGGTTAGCAATCAGCCCCAGCATTTT. It codes for CASSLASVSNQPQHF.

The chain combines TRBV10-3 with TRBJ2-3, with 8 bases that match TRBD2. The germline V gene has CDR1 ENHRY and CDR2 SYGVKD. The CDR3 is 14 residues long. J gave up 7 bases and V 7 bases, and 10 bases lay outside the gene matches. Here the CDR3 DNA reads TGTGCCATCAAGGGAGCGGGGGCCACTTATACGCAGTATTTT. Encoded protein: CAIKGAGATYTQYF.

This chain uses TRBV6-4 with TRBJ1-1; D is uncertain. The CDR3 is made up of 15 amino acids. V lost 2 bases, J lost 0 bases, and 10 bases lay in between. Germline CDR1 MRHNA, CDR2 SNTAGT. As DNA, the CDR3 is TGTGCCAGCAGTGACCCCCAGCTCATGAACACTGAAGCTTTCTTT. This gives the protein CASSDPQLMNTEAFF.

This clone was picked up one time. The chain couples TRBV5-4 to TRBJ1-4, with a tentative D call TRBD1 (5 bases). Germline CDR1 and CDR2: SGHNT and YYREEE (reference sequence). V was clipped by 7 bases and J by 5 bases, with 12 bases between them. The CDR3 sequence is 13 residues long. CDR3 in amino acids: CASQRQWNEKLFF. CDR3 nucleotides: TGTGCCAGCCAGAGACAGTGGAATGAAAAACTGTTTTTT. The full variable domain, in which reference TRBV5-4 and TRBJ1-4 provide the parts outside the CDR3, is ETGVTQSPTHLIKTRGQQVTLRCSSQSGHNTVSWYQQALGQGPQFIFQYYREEENGRGNFPPRFSGLQFPNYSSELNVNALELDDSALYLCASQRQWNEKLFFGSGTQLSVL.

The V call is TRBV6-5, the J call TRBJ1-3; D gene ambiguous. CDR3 length equals 12 residues. The V gene lost 3 bases and the J gene lost 1 base, with 1 base spanning the gap. Germline lookup yields CDR1 MNHEY and CDR2 SVGAGI. CDR3 loop: CASSYSGNTIYF. CDR3 DNA sequence: TGTGCCAGCAGTTATTCTGGAAACACCATATATTTT.

The V gene is TRBV6-5, the J gene TRBJ2-2, with 8 bases fitting TRBD2. Germline CDR1 and CDR2: MNHEY and SVGAGI. The CDR3 covers 14 residues. With V trimmed by 8 bases and J by 1 base, 3 bases remained unmatched. The CDR3 reads CASHGGVNTGELFF. The CDR3 bases are TGTGCCAGCCACGGGGGGGTGAACACCGGGGAGCTGTTTTTT.

The CDR3 DNA reads as TGTGCCAGCTCACAGGGACCCGAGAACACTGAAGCTTTCTTT. Translation gives CASSQGPENTEAFF. J is TRBJ1-1 and V is TRBV18, with a possible D match to TRBD1 (5 bases). CDR3 length: 14 amino acids. V was shortened by 4 bases and J by 1 base, with 10 bases between the two germline ends. CDR1 is KGHSH and CDR2 is LQKENI in the germline V gene.

The chain is built from TRBV7-2 and TRBJ1-2; 8 bases align to TRBD1. Germline CDR1 SGHTA, CDR2 FQGNSA. This CDR3 has 14 residues. Losses at the gene ends were 6 bases for V and 1 base for J; bases not matched to a gene: 4. CDR3: CASSLGQVNYGYTF. CDR3 coding DNA: TGTGCCAGCAGTCTGGGACAGGTTAACTATGGCTACACCTTC.

The CDR3 region is CASRRNYHTGELFF. As DNA, the CDR3 is TGTGCCAGCAGACGAAACTACCATACCGGGGAGCTGTTTTTT. The chain recombines TRBV27 with TRBJ2-2, with no clear D. Germline CDR1 reads MNHEY; CDR2 reads SMNVEV (reference sequence). Trimming removed 6 bases from V and 5 bases from J, with 13 bases in between. CDR3 size: 14 residues.

The rearrangement links TRBV15 to TRBJ2-2, with unresolved D. There are 13 residues in the CDR3. Germline CDR1 reads LNHNV; CDR2 reads YYDKDF (reference sequence). Trimming left V 8 bases short and J 1 base short, with 8 bases between. In nucleotides, the CDR3 is TGTGCCACCGTAGATTTGAACACCGGGGAGCTGTTTTTT. This encodes CATVDLNTGELFF.

This rearrangement joins TRBV28 to TRBJ1-4; maybe TRBD1 (6 bases). This CDR3 spans 15 amino acids. The V end lost 3 bases, the J end lost 7 bases, and 15 bases lay between the germline ends. Germline V gene lookup returns CDR1 MDHEN and CDR2 SYDVKM. The CDR3 region has the DNA TGTGCCAGCAGTTTTCTGGCAGGGGTGGCTGAAAAACTGTTTTTT. Protein: CASSFLAGVAEKLFF.

V gene TRBV6-5 combines with J gene TRBJ2-7; D is perhaps TRBD1 or TRBD2 (5 bases each). With 4 bases removed from V and 3 bases from J, the gap between germline ends came to 13 bases. The CDR3 totals 14 residues. CDR1 and CDR2 from the germline V gene are MNHEY and SVGAGI. CDR3 amino acids: CASSSRGEVYEQYF. The CDR3, as DNA: TGTGCCAGCAGTTCGAGGGGAGAGGTCTACGAGCAGTACTTC.

The rearrangement uses TRBV19 and TRBJ1-4; D may be TRBD1 (6 bases). The CDR3 is made up of 15 amino acids. Germline CDR1 and CDR2: LNHDA and SQIVND (reference sequence). V was clipped by 2 bases and J by 6 bases, with 13 bases between them. The CDR3 here is CASSISRGWDEKLFF. CDR3 nucleotides: TGTGCCAGTAGTATATCGAGGGGGTGGGATGAAAAACTGTTTTTT.

The genes are TRBV13 and TRBJ1-3; weak D call: TRBD1 (5 bases). V was cut by 5 bases and J by 0 bases, with 14 bases left in between. CDR1 is PRHDT, CDR2 FYEKMQ, per germline (reference sequence). The CDR3 runs to 16 residues. CDR3: CASSPGQGGSGNTIYF. The DNA of the CDR3 is TGTGCCAGCAGCCCCGGTCAGGGAGGCTCTGGAAACACCATATATTTT.

The J gene is TRBJ1-2, the V gene TRBV6-6; no reliable D call. The CDR3 consists of 13 residues. Germline CDR1 reads MNHNY; CDR2 reads SVGAGI (reference sequence). V lost 7 bases, J lost 5 bases, and 14 bases lay in between. The CDR3, as DNA: TGTGCCAGCACCCCGGCAGCCATATATGGCTACACCTTC. This translates into CASTPAAIYGYTF.

This rearrangement joins TRBV6-5 to TRBJ1-1; TRBD1 is a possible D gene (5 bases). The CDR3 totals 15 residues. Germline V gene data show CDR1 as MNHEY and CDR2 as SVGAGI. Trimming pared 7 bases from V and 1 base from J, leaving 16 bases between. DNA of the CDR3: TGTGCCAGCATTCGAAATGGGGGATCGAACACTGAAGCTTTCTTT. Translation: CASIRNGGSNTEAFF.

This chain joins TRBV3-1 (or the pseudogene TRBV3-2) and TRBJ1-1; 9 bases are a match to TRBD1. The V segment lost 6 bases and the J segment 4 bases; nucleotides outside the gene matches: 9. The CDR3 spans 15 residues. Per the germline V gene, CDR1 is LGHDT and CDR2 is YNNKEL (reference sequence). The chain's CDR3 is CASRRTGEIGTEAFF. CDR3 bases: TGTGCCAGCAGGAGGACAGGGGAGATCGGCACTGAAGCTTTCTTT.

This clone has only one observation. V is TRBV5-1 and J is TRBJ1-1; no firm D call. Trimming shortened V by 3 bases and J by 0 bases, and 12 bases separated the two germline ends. Germline-derived CDR1 and CDR2 are SGHRS and YFSETQ. This CDR3 is 15 amino acids long. The CDR3 here is CASSSSTVVNTEAFF. The CDR3 DNA reads TGCGCCAGCAGCTCATCCACAGTAGTGAACACTGAAGCTTTCTTT.

This chain connects TRBV2 to TRBJ1-4, with a possible D match to TRBD1 (6 bases). V gave up 6 bases and J gave up 6 bases, with 14 bases separating them. There are 14 residues in the CDR3. From germline, CDR1 is SNHLY and CDR2 FYNNEI. For the CDR3, the DNA is TGTGCCAGCAGAGACAGGACGGGGGATGAAAAACTGTTTTTT. Protein product: CASRDRTGDEKLFF.

The chain couples TRBV7-6 to TRBJ2-3, with D unresolved. Germline V gene lookup returns CDR1 SGHVS and CDR2 FNYEAQ. This CDR3 has 12 residues. Trimming stripped 1 base from V and 6 bases from J, with 5 bases between. The CDR3 loop is CASSLVGDTQYF. The DNA for the CDR3 is TGTGCCAGCAGCTTAGTAGGCGATACGCAGTATTTT.